This TCR beta chain appears in the sequencing data of a study of shared clonotypes between healthy human individuals. Points on this clone: The antigen is not known.

With unsorted samples, genomic DNA was obtained from approximately 96 million PBMCs. Evenly divided among several immunoSEQ plates was the genomic DNA of each subset. TCRdb's table, derived via immunoSEQ multiplex PCR, lists solely in-frame clones and lacks some. The table includes roughly 450,000 clones, 75% to 85% detected once. The CDR3 loop spans 16 amino acids. The V gene's germline CDR1 is SGHDT and CDR2 YYEEEE. The V gene end was trimmed by 1 base and the J gene end by 6 bases; junction bases not matched to a gene: 9. The study's findings and limits: Clonotype sharing across donors was expected to vary with sequencing depth.

This chain uses TRBV5-6 with TRBJ2-3; 9 bases are a match to TRBD2. Sequencing used PBMCs. This TCR was recovered from a woman aged 35 to 49 in good health. Some clones in this sample may be carry-over from other donors' samples. CDR3 in DNA: TGTGCCAGCAGCTTGACCCCGGGACTAGCTCTCGATACGCAGTATTTT. Its translation is CASSLTPGLALDTQYF.